The T cell receptor (beta chain) under discussion was sequenced for a study of blood T cells in healthy people across ages. Germline assignment: CDR1 KGHDR and CDR2 SFDVKD. The CDR3 length is 13 residues. V was pared by 6 bases and J by 8 bases, with 13 bases between. A sample-barcoded 5' primer and a J-beta primer mix were used in a second PCR of about 7 to 12 cycles. TCRdb analysed the 5' RACE reads with MiXCR anew, one entry per CDR3 protein. The sample includes approximately 1.5 million distinct CDR3 sequences, roughly two fifths of them seen just once. RNA extraction gave at least 6 micrograms of total RNA per sample. Comments on this clonotype: What it binds is not known.

Findings and caveats of the study: Unknown donor CMV status possibly confounded expanded clonotype changes.

The chain combines TRBV24-1 with TRBJ2-1, with D perhaps matching TRBD1 (5 bases). Sample: blood. The receptor was isolated from a woman aged 18-30 years in good health. The CDR3, as DNA: TGTGCCACCAGTTCTACAGGTCGGGATGAGCAGTTCTTC. Translated: CATSSTGRDEQFF.